The next 11 T cell receptor beta chains were all read from a single sample in a study of CD8+ T cells in alopecia areata. TCR sequencing used cDNA made by reverse transcription of extracted RNA. The assay was immunoSEQ multiplex PCR, and TCRdb's table has in-frame clones only and misses some. The sample carries over 15,000 clones, 50% to 75% recorded once. Alopecia areata patients provided lesional scalp punch biopsies and peripheral blood, both collected for the study. Sequencing was performed on skin. The source is a human donor with alopecia areata.

The V call is TRBV9, the J call TRBJ2-3; TRBD2 agrees at 9 bases. CDR3 size: 16 residues. After removal of 0 bases from V and 2 bases from J, the junction contained 4 bases not matched to a gene. Germline CDR1 reads SGDLS; CDR2 reads YYNGEE. Written as DNA, the CDR3 is TGTGCCAGCAGCGTAGTTCCTAGCGGGATCACAGATACGCAGTATTTT. Amino acids: CASSVVPSGITDTQYF.

This chain uses TRBV19 with TRBJ2-3; no firm D call. The CDR3 covers 18 residues. The germline V gene encodes CDR1 LNHDA and CDR2 SQIVND (reference sequence). V was shortened by 1 base and J by 0 bases, with 17 bases between the two germline ends. The CDR3 here is CASSIGVPVRTSTDTQYF. CDR3 coding DNA: TGTGCCAGTAGTATAGGGGTCCCAGTGAGGACCAGCACAGATACGCAGTATTTT.

The chain combines TRBV10-1 with TRBJ2-1, with 15 bases matching TRBD2. Unmatched junction bases numbered 9, after V lost 3 bases and J lost 9 bases. In germline, CDR1 is WNHNN, CDR2 SYGVQD (reference sequence). The length of the CDR3 is 17 residues. As DNA, the CDR3 is TGCGCCAGCAGTGAAAGCCGCGGACTAGCGGGAGGGGGTGAGCAGTTCTTC. Residues: CASSESRGLAGGGEQFF.

This clone was observed once. The chain joins TRBV7-8 to TRBJ1-1, with D uncertain. There are 13 residues in the CDR3. CDR1 and CDR2 from the germline V gene are SGHVS and FQNEAQ. Trimming pared 6 bases from V and 7 bases from J, leaving 15 bases between. Here the CDR3 DNA reads TGTGCCAGCAGATTCGGACGGATTAATGAAGCTTTCTTT. Residues: CASRFGRINEAFF.

This clone was found a few times. The DNA for the CDR3 is TGTGCCAGCAGCCCAGCGGGGGATGAGCAGTTCTTC. Protein sequence: CASSPAGDEQFF. The chain has TRBV7-9 and TRBJ2-1; the match to TRBD2 covers 8 bases. Germline CDR1 reads SEHNR; CDR2 reads FQNEAQ (reference sequence). Trimming at V came to 5 bases and at J to 8 bases, leaving 2 bases not matched to a gene. The CDR3 covers 12 residues.

The chain recombines TRBV6-1 with TRBJ1-2; the D gene is possibly TRBD1 (5 bases). The CDR3 consists of 15 residues. The V end lost 7 bases, the J end lost 0 bases, and 15 bases lay between the germline ends. Germline-derived CDR1 and CDR2 are MNHNS and SASEGT. This CDR3 reads CASNRGWDSNYGYTF. The CDR3 nucleotides read TGTGCCAGCAATCGGGGATGGGACTCTAACTATGGCTACACCTTC.

The chain employs TRBV5-1 and TRBJ2-7; TRBD1 agrees at 7 bases. The CDR3 has 16 residues. J was trimmed by 4 bases and V by 0 bases; bases with no gene match: 10. Germline CDR1 SGHRS, CDR2 YFSETQ. CDR3: CASSLVLGGRSYEQYF. The CDR3 DNA reads as TGCGCCAGCAGCTTGGTCCTAGGGGGCCGGTCATACGAGCAGTACTTC.

The CDR3 spells CASSPWNTGELFF. CDR3 DNA sequence: TGTGCCAGCAGCCCGTGGAACACCGGGGAGCTGTTTTTT. V is TRBV14 and J is TRBJ2-2; D is unresolved. The CDR3 sequence is 13 residues long. Trimming removed 4 bases at V and 1 base at J, with 4 bases between. The V gene's germline CDR1 is SGHDN and CDR2 FVKESK. Drawing the rest from reference TRBV14 and TRBJ2-2, the complete variable domain is EAGVTQFPSHSVIEKGQTVTLRCDPISGHDNLYWYRRVMGKEIKFLLHFVKESKQDESGMPNNRFLAERTGGTYSTLKVQPAELEDSGVYFCASSPWNTGELFFGEGSRLTVL.

J is TRBJ2-1 and V is TRBV14; 8 positions match TRBD2. V trimming: 4 bases; J trimming: 6 bases; junction bases outside the gene matches: 20. Germline V gene sequence: CDR1 SGHDN, CDR2 FVKESK. The length of the CDR3 is 19 residues. The CDR3 DNA reads TGTGCCAGCAGCCCAAGCGGGGTTCTGGGACTAGTGTTCCTCAATGAGCAGTTCTTC. The encoded protein is CASSPSGVLGLVFLNEQFF.

CDR3 nucleotide sequence: TGTGCCAGCAGCAACAGACAGGGAACGGGGGAGCAGTACTTC. Protein sequence: CASSNRQGTGEQYF. V is TRBV5-4 and J is TRBJ2-5; D is perhaps TRBD1 (7 bases). The germline V and J ends were trimmed by 4 bases and 11 bases, with 21 bases remaining between them. From germline, CDR1 is SGHNT and CDR2 YYREEE (reference sequence). This CDR3 comprises 14 residues.

The chain couples TRBV5-6 to TRBJ2-7; D is ambiguous. The CDR3 is made up of 16 amino acids. Trimming left V 4 bases short and J 4 bases short, with 21 bases between. Germline loops: CDR1 SGHDT, CDR2 YYEEEE. The CDR3 DNA sequence: TGTGCCAGCAGCCGCTTCTCGGACGACTTATTATACGAGCAGTACTTC. This codes for CASSRFSDDLLYEQYF.